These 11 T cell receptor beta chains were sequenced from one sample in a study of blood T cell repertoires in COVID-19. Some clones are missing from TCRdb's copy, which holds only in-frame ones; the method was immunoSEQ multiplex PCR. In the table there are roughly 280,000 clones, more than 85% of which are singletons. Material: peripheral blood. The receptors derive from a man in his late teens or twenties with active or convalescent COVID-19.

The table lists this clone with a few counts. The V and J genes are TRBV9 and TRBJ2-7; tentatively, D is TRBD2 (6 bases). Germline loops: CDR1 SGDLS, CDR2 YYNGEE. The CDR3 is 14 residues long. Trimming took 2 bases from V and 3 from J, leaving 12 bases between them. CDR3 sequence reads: CASSVSGGSYEQYF. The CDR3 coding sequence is TGTGCCAGCAGCGTCAGCGGAGGGAGCTACGAGCAGTACTTC. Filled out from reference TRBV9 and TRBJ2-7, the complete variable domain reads DSGVTQTPKHLITATGQRVTLRCSPRSGDLSVYWYQQSLDQGLQFLIQYYNGEERAKGNILERFSAQQFPDLHSELNLSSLELGDSALYFCASSVSGGSYEQYFGPGTRLTVT.

The CDR3 spells CASTDNFLGTEETQYF. CDR3 DNA sequence: TGTGCCAGTACCGACAATTTTCTTGGTACCGAAGAGACCCAGTACTTC. The V gene is TRBV19, the J gene TRBJ2-5; D remains ambiguous. Germline V lookup: CDR1 LNHDA, CDR2 SQIVND (reference sequence). This CDR3 is built from 16 residues. Trimming pared 7 bases from V and 3 bases from J, leaving 21 bases between.

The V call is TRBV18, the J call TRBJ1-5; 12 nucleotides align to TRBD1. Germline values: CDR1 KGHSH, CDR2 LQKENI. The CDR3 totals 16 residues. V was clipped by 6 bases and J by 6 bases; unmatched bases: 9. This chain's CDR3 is CASSAGTGGLVQPQHF. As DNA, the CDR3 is TGTGCCAGCTCGGCCGGGACAGGGGGCTTGGTTCAGCCCCAGCATTTT.

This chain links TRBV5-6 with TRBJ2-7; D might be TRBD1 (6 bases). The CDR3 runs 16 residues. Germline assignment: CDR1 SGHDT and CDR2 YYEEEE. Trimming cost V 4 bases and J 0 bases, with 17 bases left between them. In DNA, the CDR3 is TGTGCCAGCAGCCCGTTAGGGACATACAACTCCTACGAGCAGTACTTC. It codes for CASSPLGTYNSYEQYF.

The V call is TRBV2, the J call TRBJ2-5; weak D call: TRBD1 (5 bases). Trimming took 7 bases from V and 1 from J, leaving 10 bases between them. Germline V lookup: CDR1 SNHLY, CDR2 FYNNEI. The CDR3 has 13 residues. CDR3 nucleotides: TGTGCCAGCAAGGACACTATCCAAGAGACCCAGTACTTC. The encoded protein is CASKDTIQETQYF. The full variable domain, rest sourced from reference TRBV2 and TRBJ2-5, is EPEVTQTPSHQVTQMGQEVILRCVPISNHLYFYWYRQILGQKVEFLVSFYNNEISEKSEIFDDQFSVERPDGSNFTLKIRSTKLEDSAMYFCASKDTIQETQYFGPGTRLLVL.

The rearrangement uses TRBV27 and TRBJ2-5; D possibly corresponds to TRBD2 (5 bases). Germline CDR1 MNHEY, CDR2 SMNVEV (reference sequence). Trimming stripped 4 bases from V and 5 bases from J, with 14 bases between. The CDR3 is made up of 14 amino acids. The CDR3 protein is CASSSLRAGETQYF. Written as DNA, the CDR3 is TGTGCCAGCAGTTCCCTGAGGGCTGGGGAGACCCAGTACTTC.

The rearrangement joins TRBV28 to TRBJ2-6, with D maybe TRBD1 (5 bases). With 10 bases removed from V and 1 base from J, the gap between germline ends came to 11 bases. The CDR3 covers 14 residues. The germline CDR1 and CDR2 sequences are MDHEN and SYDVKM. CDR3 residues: CAIRTRSGANVLTF. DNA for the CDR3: TGTGCCATTAGGACAAGGTCTGGGGCCAACGTCCTGACTTTC. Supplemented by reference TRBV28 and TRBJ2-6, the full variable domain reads DVKVTQSSRYLVKRTGEKVFLECVQDMDHENMFWYRQDPGLGLRLIYFSYDVKMKEKGDIPEGYSVSREKKERFSLILESASTNQTSMYLCAIRTRSGANVLTFGAGSRLTVL.

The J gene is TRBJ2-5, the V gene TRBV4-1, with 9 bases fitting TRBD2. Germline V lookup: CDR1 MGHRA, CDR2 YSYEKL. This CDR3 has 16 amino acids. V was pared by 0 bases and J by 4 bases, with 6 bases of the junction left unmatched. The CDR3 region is CASSQDGGRGGETQYF. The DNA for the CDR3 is TGCGCCAGCAGCCAAGATGGCGGGAGGGGGGGAGAGACCCAGTACTTC.

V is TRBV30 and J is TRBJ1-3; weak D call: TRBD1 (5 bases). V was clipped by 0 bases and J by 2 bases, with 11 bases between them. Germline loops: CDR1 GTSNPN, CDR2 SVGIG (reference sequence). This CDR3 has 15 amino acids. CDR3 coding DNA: TGTGCCTGGAGTGTACCGGGCAGGGCTGGAAACACCATATATTTT. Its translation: CAWSVPGRAGNTIYF.

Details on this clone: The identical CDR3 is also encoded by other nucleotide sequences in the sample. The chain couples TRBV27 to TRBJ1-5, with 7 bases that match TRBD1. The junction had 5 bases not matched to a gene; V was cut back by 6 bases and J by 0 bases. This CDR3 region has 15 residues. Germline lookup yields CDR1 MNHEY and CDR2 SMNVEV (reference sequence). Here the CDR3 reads CASRPGTVSNQPQHF. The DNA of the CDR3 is TGTGCCAGCAGACCAGGGACAGTTAGCAATCAGCCCCAGCATTTT.

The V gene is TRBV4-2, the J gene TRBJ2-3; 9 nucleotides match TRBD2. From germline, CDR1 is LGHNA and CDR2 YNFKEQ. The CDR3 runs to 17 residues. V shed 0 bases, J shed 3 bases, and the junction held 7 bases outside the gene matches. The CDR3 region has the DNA TGTGCCAGCAGCCAAGAGGTAGGGCTAGCGGGAACAGATACGCAGTATTTT. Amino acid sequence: CASSQEVGLAGTDTQYF.